These T cell receptor beta chains were read from a single sample in a study of identical twins. MiXCR, run by TCRdb on the 5' RACE reads, gives a single entry per CDR3 protein. The sample holds some 590,000 distinct CDR3 sequences, roughly 9.5% seen once. The same specimen was also included in a second study, on yellow fever vaccine responses in identical twins.

Sequencing used PBMCs. The receptors were gathered from a woman aged 18 to 35 in good health. CDR3s include the opening cysteine and the closing phenylalanine or tryptophan.

J: TRBJ2-7; V: TRBV9; CDR3: CASSRDPAYEQYF
J: TRBJ2-7; V: TRBV5-1; CDR3: CASSLVRGADEQYF
J: TRBJ2-5; V: TRBV7-8; CDR3: CASSSAGQGVKTQYF
J: TRBJ2-2; V: TRBV15; CDR3: CATSGRTINTGELFF
J: TRBJ2-5; V: TRBV24-1; CDR3: CATSDSYRGETQYF
J: TRBJ2-5; V: TRBV29-1; CDR3: CSVHLAGDGETQYF
J: TRBJ2-1; V: TRBV5-1; CDR3: CASSLEQGPYNEQFF
J: TRBJ2-1; V: TRBV4-3; CDR3: CASSQDQSIRNEQFF
J: TRBJ1-4; V: TRBV10-3; CDR3: CAVGRQDDRGEKLFF
J: TRBJ2-1; V: TRBV20-1; CDR3: CSSLARHSYNEQFF
J: TRBJ1-2; V: TRBV7-2; CDR3: CASSLGGTGKGYTF
J: TRBJ2-7; V: TRBV12-3/TRBV12-4; CDR3: CASSPRDGPSYEQYF
J: TRBJ2-7; V: TRBV28; CDR3: CASSLPWTSHYEQYF
J: TRBJ1-2; V: TRBV28; CDR3: CASSPGGQGFSGYTF
J: TRBJ2-5; V: TRBV29-1; CDR3: CSVGDGGQETQYF
J: TRBJ2-7; V: TRBV20-1; CDR3: CSAKTRTGGAYEQYF
J: TRBJ2-5; V: TRBV10-3; CDR3: CATRTSGGLGETQYF
J: TRBJ2-7; V: TRBV5-6; CDR3: CASSSRQAYEQYF
J: TRBJ2-1; V: TRBV4-3; CDR3: CASSQVTPFGQGAYNEQFF
J: TRBJ1-2; V: TRBV12-3/TRBV12-4; CDR3: CASSPSRTGGGGYTF
J: TRBJ2-1; V: TRBV29-1; CDR3: CSVEGQGWYNEQFF
J: TRBJ2-5; V: TRBV6-2/TRBV6-3; CDR3: CASSFNRDYSQETQYF
J: TRBJ2-4; V: TRBV7-9; CDR3: CASSLAETKNIQYF
J: TRBJ2-1; V: TRBV2; CDR3: CASSDPQGVAYNEQFF
J: TRBJ1-2; V: TRBV7-2; CDR3: CASSLRPGEVDYGYTF
J: TRBJ2-3; V: TRBV6-1; CDR3: CASSETGASTDTQYF
J: TRBJ2-5; V: TRBV9; CDR3: CASSGMTGRVGETQYF
J: TRBJ2-7; V: TRBV9; CDR3: CASTPGDYLAAYEQYF
J: TRBJ2-3; V: TRBV15; CDR3: CATSTRTSVMTDTQYF
J: TRBJ2-1; V: TRBV6-5; CDR3: CASSSPTKREASYNEQFF
J: TRBJ2-7; V: TRBV20-1; CDR3: CSARDWETVGSEQYF
J: TRBJ2-7; V: TRBV7-9; CDR3: CASSSTTTYREQYF